A single sample gave rise to the 20 T cell receptor beta chains below, sequenced in a study of cytotoxic CD8 clonotypes in ibrutinib-treated CLL. The repertoire was sequenced with immunoSEQ multiplex PCR; TCRdb's copy has only in-frame clones and lacks some. The sample yields hundreds of thousands of clones, 70% seen once. The source was PBMCs, collected after 24 months of ibrutinib treatment. The receptors were gathered from a human donor with chronic lymphocytic leukemia.

The chain carries TRBV7-9 and TRBJ2-1; D might be TRBD2 (7 bases). In germline, CDR1 is SEHNR, CDR2 FQNEAQ (reference sequence). The CDR3 loop spans 15 amino acids. V was pared by 8 bases and J by 4 bases, with 18 bases between. The CDR3 sequence: CASSWGPSGYNEQFF. DNA for the CDR3: TGTGCCAGCTCCTGGGGGCCTAGCGGATACAATGAGCAGTTCTTC.

The rearrangement links TRBV7-9 to TRBJ2-4; a possible D gene is TRBD2 (6 bases). The germline V and J ends were trimmed by 5 bases and 8 bases, with 19 bases remaining between them. The CDR3 is 15 amino acids. In germline, CDR1 is SEHNR, CDR2 FQNEAQ (reference sequence). This chain's CDR3 is CASSKPLDGGDIQYF. CDR3 in DNA: TGTGCCAGCAGCAAACCACTAGACGGCGGGGACATTCAGTACTTC.

Note on this clone: The limits of the CDR3 on the DNA are not certain, so only TCRdb's listed CDR3 is given. The chain is built from TRBV29-1 and TRBJ1-5. Germline CDR1 is SQVTM and CDR2 is ANQGSEA. Counting both end residues, the CDR3 totals 11 amino acids. The CDR3 here is CSVWAEGSRHF.

V usage is TRBV28 and J usage is TRBJ2-2; no definite D call. Trimming took off 3 bases at V and 2 bases at J, with 7 bases between the two ends. The CDR3 is 14 residues long. Germline V gene lookup returns CDR1 MDHEN and CDR2 SYDVKM. CDR3: CASSFGHNTGELFF. In nucleotides, the CDR3 is TGTGCCAGCAGTTTTGGGCACAACACCGGGGAGCTGTTTTTT. The entire variable domain, with the rest obtained from reference TRBV28 and TRBJ2-2, is as follows: DVKVTQSSRYLVKRTGEKVFLECVQDMDHENMFWYRQDPGLGLRLIYFSYDVKMKEKGDIPEGYSVSREKKERFSLILESASTNQTSMYLCASSFGHNTGELFFGEGSRLTVL.

This clone has a handful of counts. This chain uses TRBV6-5 with TRBJ2-7; D not certain. The CDR3 totals 11 residues. Germline-derived CDR1 and CDR2 are MNHEY and SVGAGI. The germline V and J ends were trimmed by 2 bases and 7 bases, with 6 bases remaining between them. CDR3 nucleotide sequence: TGTGCCAGCAGTTACAGAAAAGAGCAGTACTTC. Protein sequence: CASSYRKEQYF.

This chain uses TRBV11-2 with TRBJ1-2; D not certain. Germline V gene sequence: CDR1 SGHAT, CDR2 FQNNGV. V was pared by 4 bases and J by 2 bases, with 2 bases between. This CDR3 has 11 amino acids. The CDR3 loop is CASSSNYGYTF. CDR3 sequence (DNA): TGTGCCAGCAGCTCCAACTATGGCTACACCTTC. The whole variable domain, remainder taken from reference TRBV11-2 and TRBJ1-2, is EAGVAQSPRYKIIEKRQSVAFWCNPISGHATLYWYQQILGQGPKLLIQFQNNGVVDDSQLPKDRFSAERLKGVDSTLKIQPAKLEDSAVYLCASSSNYGYTFGSGTRLTVV.

The V call is TRBV19, the J call TRBJ2-7; 10 bases line up with TRBD1. Per germline, CDR1 LNHDA and CDR2 SQIVND (reference sequence). V gave up 10 bases and J gave up 2 bases; unmatched junction bases: 8. This CDR3 contains 14 residues. CDR3 sequence reads: CATSAGTGAYEQYF. In DNA, the CDR3 is TGTGCCACCAGTGCCGGGACAGGGGCCTACGAGCAGTACTTC.

The chain recombines TRBV7-2 with TRBJ2-3; 14 positions agree with TRBD2. The CDR3 runs 16 residues. V was clipped by 5 bases and J by 5 bases; unmatched bases: 6. The germline V gene encodes CDR1 SGHTA and CDR2 FQGNSA. The CDR3 nucleotides are TGTGCCAGCAGCCAAAAAGGGACTAGCGGGAGAGATACGCAGTATTTT. Translated, it gives CASSQKGTSGRDTQYF. Full variable domain (remainder filled in from reference TRBV7-2 and TRBJ2-3): GAGVSQSPSNKVTEKGKDVELRCDPISGHTALYWYRQSLGQGLEFLIYFQGNSAPDKSGLPSDRFSAERTGGSVSTLTIQRTQQEDSAVYLCASSQKGTSGRDTQYFGPGTRLTVL.

The V gene is TRBV18, the J gene TRBJ2-7, with D perhaps matching TRBD2 (6 bases). Germline V gene data show CDR1 as KGHSH and CDR2 as LQKENI. The V gene lost 3 bases and the J gene lost 0 bases, with 12 bases spanning the gap. This CDR3 comprises 15 residues. The CDR3 loop reads CASSPEGRSSYEQYF. DNA for the CDR3: TGTGCCAGCTCACCGGAGGGACGGAGCTCCTACGAGCAGTACTTC.

This chain links TRBV27 with TRBJ2-2; TRBD2 agrees at 10 bases. CDR1 is MNHEY, CDR2 SMNVEV, per germline (reference sequence). The V gene end was trimmed by 3 bases and the J gene end by 6 bases; junction bases not matched to a gene: 4. The CDR3 is 15 amino acids. CDR3 loop: CASSFLAGEAGELFF. The DNA of the CDR3 is TGTGCCAGCAGTTTTCTAGCGGGAGAAGCCGGGGAGCTGTTTTTT.

V gene TRBV10-1 combines with J gene TRBJ1-1; D call uncertain. CDR1 and CDR2 from the germline V gene are WNHNN and SYGVQD (reference sequence). V shed 8 bases and J shed 5 bases, with 15 bases lying between them. This CDR3 is built from 13 residues. CDR3: CASSEGPGTEAFF. The DNA for the CDR3 is TGCGCCAGCTCTGAGGGCCCGGGAACTGAAGCTTTCTTT.

The rearrangement links TRBV25-1 to TRBJ1-2, with D tentatively TRBD1 (5 bases). Germline-derived CDR1 and CDR2 are MGHDK and SYGVNS. The CDR3 has 11 amino acids. Trimming removed 6 bases at V and 8 bases at J, with 10 bases between. CDR3 residues: CASRTGAGYTF. CDR3 DNA: TGTGCCAGCAGAACCGGGGCGGGCTACACCTTC.

V usage is TRBV7-2 and J usage is TRBJ2-2; 10 positions match TRBD2. This CDR3 comprises 17 residues. Germline lookup yields CDR1 SGHTA and CDR2 FQGNSA. Germline trimming cut 1 base from V and 4 bases from J; bases unmatched to any gene: 6. The CDR3 DNA reads as TGTGCCAGCAGCTTAGGTGTTGGACTAGCGGCCACCGGGGAGCTGTTTTTT. Translation: CASSLGVGLAATGELFF.

CDR3 nucleotide sequence: TGCAGCGTCTCACTAGATGTTTACGAGCAGTACTTC. Encoded protein: CSVSLDVYEQYF. This sequence joins TRBV29-1 and TRBJ2-7; TRBD2 is a possible D gene (5 bases). The CDR3 has 12 amino acids. V was cut by 6 bases and J by 4 bases, with 13 bases left in between. Germline values: CDR1 SQVTM, CDR2 ANQGSEA.

This clone was counted a few times. The V and J genes are TRBV4-2 and TRBJ2-5; D not certain. Trimming removed 0 bases at V and 4 bases at J, with 6 bases between. Germline loops: CDR1 LGHNA, CDR2 YNFKEQ. The CDR3 covers 13 residues. The CDR3 DNA sequence: TGTGCCAGCAGCCAAGAGGTTACAGAGACCCAGTACTTC. This gives the protein CASSQEVTETQYF.

The chain has TRBV9 and TRBJ2-3; TRBD2 matches at 7 bases. The J segment lost 5 bases and the V segment lost 8 bases, leaving 8 bases of the junction unmatched. This CDR3 is 13 amino acids long. From germline, CDR1 is SGDLS and CDR2 YYNGEE. As DNA, the CDR3 is TGTGCCAGTTCGCGGGAGTTTGAAGATACGCAGTATTTT. This encodes CASSREFEDTQYF.

The chain recombines TRBV29-1 with TRBJ2-2; TRBD2 matches 11 bases. The CDR3 spans 15 residues. Germline V gene lookup returns CDR1 SQVTM and CDR2 ANQGSEA. J was trimmed by 6 bases and V by 6 bases; bases with no gene match: 9. CDR3 sequence reads: CSVCDRSGRAGELFF. The CDR3 region has the DNA TGCAGCGTCTGCGATCGTAGCGGGAGGGCCGGGGAGCTGTTTTTT.

This rearrangement joins TRBV6-6 to TRBJ2-7; possibly TRBD2 for D (6 bases). The CDR3 consists of 15 residues. Germline values: CDR1 MNHNY, CDR2 SVGAGI (reference sequence). The ends were cut back, 4 bases at V and 5 bases at J, with 18 bases in the middle. CDR3 amino acids: CASSSTEGRLNEQYF. The DNA for the CDR3 is TGTGCCAGCAGTTCCACGGAGGGCCGGTTGAACGAGCAGTACTTC.

The chain is built from TRBV27 and TRBJ2-7, with a tentative D call TRBD1 (6 bases). CDR1 and CDR2 from the germline V gene are MNHEY and SMNVEV (reference sequence). CDR3 length: 14 amino acids. The ends were cut back, 6 bases at V and 7 bases at J, with 19 bases in the middle. As DNA, the CDR3 is TGTGCCAGCAGGGGCTCGGGACATGGCCGTGAGCAGTACTTC. It translates to CASRGSGHGREQYF.

The V call is TRBV20-1, the J call TRBJ1-2; D is undetermined. V was trimmed by 5 bases and J by 12 bases, leaving 16 bases between them. CDR1 and CDR2 (germline): DFQATT, SNEGSKA (reference sequence). CDR3 length: 11 amino acids. In nucleotides, the CDR3 is TGCAGTGCTCCTCTTCAGCGGGAGAACACCTTC. Residues: CSAPLQRENTF.